This TCR beta chain is from a study of T cell responses to AZD1222 COVID-19 vaccine. Findings and caveats of the study: Donors, mostly white British, included more females; clonal diversity was possibly underestimated.

Clones were read by immunoSEQ multiplex PCR, and TCRdb kept only the in-frame ones, dropping some. The profile shows 120,000 or so clones, 85% to 90% of them singletons. This clone has only one observation. Its antigen is not known. The V gene's germline CDR1 is MNHEY and CDR2 SVGAGI. There are 14 residues in the CDR3. With 7 bases clipped from V and 2 bases from J, the junction kept 7 bases outside the gene matches. Analyses pooled second doses at about 4 or about 12 weeks. Sequenced here: peripheral blood, sampled 28 days after the second AZD1222 dose. The sequence derives from an adult who received the AZD1222 COVID-19 vaccine. The rearrangement uses TRBV6-5 and TRBJ1-2; TRBD1 aligns across 7 bases. The CDR3 sequence is CASTMGQSNYGYTF. CDR3 sequence (DNA): TGTGCCAGCACCATGGGACAGAGCAACTATGGCTACACCTTC.